A single sample is the source of the 29 T cell receptor beta chains below, sequenced in a study of human T cells and chemical hapten exposure. TCRdb re-called the RACE reads through MiXCR, storing one row per CDR3 protein. The sample lists around 120,000 distinct CDR3 sequences, around 10% occurring once. The time point was: patch test 1, 2 weeks after DPC sensitization. Stated treatment: therapeutic diphenylcyclopropenone sensitization with weekly scalp DPC. The sample in question was whole blood, obtained in connection with sensitization to the hapten diphenylcyclopropenone (DPC). The receptors were sampled from a woman aged 45 to 65 with alopecia areata. Some clones in this sample may be carry-over from other donors' samples.

This clonotype appeared many times. This rearrangement joins TRBV5-1 to TRBJ1-1, with D perhaps matching TRBD1 (5 bases). Germline V CDR1 and CDR2: SGHRS, YFSETQ. V gave up 1 base and J gave up 12 bases, with 13 bases separating them. The CDR3 has 12 amino acids. The CDR3 DNA reads TGCGCCAGCAGCTTGTATGGGACCTTACCTTTCTTT. It specifies CASSLYGTLPFF.

This clonotype has a handful of counts. The chain couples TRBV13 to TRBJ2-5; possibly TRBD2 for D (6 bases). The CDR3 consists of 14 residues. V lost 4 bases and J lost 6, with 15 bases in between. CDR1 PRHDT and CDR2 FYEKMQ come from the germline V gene (reference sequence). CDR3 sequence: CASSSDYSGQTQYF. As DNA, the CDR3 is TGTGCCAGCAGCTCGGACTATTCAGGGCAGACCCAGTACTTC.

The rearrangement joins TRBV28 to TRBJ2-1; 10 nucleotides match TRBD2. The V and J ends lost 7 bases and 0 bases, in that order; junction bases with no gene match: 9. Germline V gene sequence: CDR1 MDHEN, CDR2 SYDVKM. The CDR3 is 17 residues long. The CDR3 reads CASTSSGSVFSYNEQFF. The CDR3 DNA reads TGTGCCAGCACATCTAGCGGGAGCGTCTTCTCCTACAATGAGCAGTTCTTC.

The chain joins TRBV10-1 to TRBJ2-3; 7 nucleotides line up with TRBD2. The CDR3 loop spans 16 amino acids. V was pared by 4 bases and J by 2 bases, with 9 bases of the junction left unmatched. The germline CDR1 and CDR2 sequences are WNHNN and SYGVQD (reference sequence). The CDR3 is CASSAQPAGITDTQYF. The CDR3 region has the DNA TGCGCCAGCAGTGCCCAGCCAGCGGGGATCACAGATACGCAGTATTTT.

In its sample, this clonotype was seen many times. This chain uses TRBV11-2 with TRBJ2-2, with D perhaps matching TRBD1 or TRBD2 (5 bases each). V lost 4 bases to trimming and J lost 1 base, with 10 bases between them. The CDR3 covers 15 residues. Germline V gene data show CDR1 as SGHAT and CDR2 as FQNNGV. The CDR3 loop reads CASSSRGLNTGELFF. In DNA, the CDR3 is TGTGCCAGCAGCTCGAGGGGCCTGAACACCGGGGAGCTGTTTTTT.

This clonotype was seen more than once but under ten times. The CDR3 DNA follows: TGTGCCAGCAAAATGGACAGGGGGAATCAGCCCCAGCATTTT. As protein: CASKMDRGNQPQHF. The chain employs TRBV7-8 and TRBJ1-5; 10 bases line up with TRBD1. Germline V CDR1 and CDR2: SGHVS, FQNEAQ. Unmatched junction bases numbered 4, after V lost 7 bases and J lost 4 bases. CDR3 length: 14 residues.

This clonotype was counted only a few times. The chain recombines TRBV10-3 with TRBJ2-7; 9 bases align to TRBD2. V trimming: 6 bases; J trimming: 6 bases; junction bases outside the gene matches: 6. The CDR3 is made up of 13 amino acids. The germline V gene encodes CDR1 ENHRY and CDR2 SYGVKD. Here the CDR3 reads CAIRTRGGGEQYF. CDR3 in DNA: TGTGCCATCAGGACCCGCGGGGGGGGCGAGCAGTACTTC.

This clonotype was found many times. Germline and junction disagree at one end, which may indicate a read error. The genes are TRBV7-2 and TRBJ2-5; no reliable D call. In germline, CDR1 is SGHTA, CDR2 FQGNSA. The CDR3 is made up of 10 amino acids. The CDR3 is CASSSSRHVF. CDR3 coding DNA: TGTGCCAGCAGCTCGTCCCGCCATGTCTTC.

The sample holds many counts of this clonotype. The chain couples TRBV6-2 or TRBV6-3 to TRBJ1-1; no firm D call. CDR3 size: 13 residues. V was trimmed by 4 bases and J by 1 base, leaving 7 bases between them. The germline V gene has CDR1 MNHEY and CDR2 SVGEGT. The CDR3 sequence is CASSFRRNTEAFF. In DNA form, the CDR3 reads TGTGCCAGCAGTTTCAGGAGGAACACTGAAGCTTTCTTT.

This chain connects TRBV5-1 to TRBJ2-3; 11 positions match TRBD2. The length of the CDR3 is 14 residues. CDR1 is SGHRS and CDR2 is YFSETQ in the germline V gene. V trimming: 9 bases; J trimming: 2 bases; junction bases outside the gene matches: 5. CDR3 nucleotide sequence: TGCGCCAACAGTAGCGGGAGGGCCACAGATACGCAGTATTTT. Amino acids: CANSSGRATDTQYF.

The chain combines TRBV4-3 with TRBJ2-3, with unresolved D. The V and J ends lost 1 base and 6 bases respectively, with 8 bases between them. Germline CDR1 is LGHNA and CDR2 is YSLEER. CDR3 length: 13 residues. The CDR3, as DNA: TGCGCCAGCAGCCAAGGCAGAGAGGATACGCAGTATTTT. Translation: CASSQGREDTQYF.

The chain carries TRBV7-9 and TRBJ1-4; no definite D call. Germline-derived CDR1 and CDR2 are SEHNR and FQNEAQ (reference sequence). The V gene lost 1 base and the J gene lost 4 bases, with 10 bases spanning the gap. The CDR3 loop spans 15 amino acids. CDR3 protein: CASSLGGERNEKLFF. In DNA form, the CDR3 reads TGTGCCAGCAGCTTAGGTGGGGAGCGTAATGAAAAACTGTTTTTT.

The V and J genes are TRBV5-1 and TRBJ2-3; 11 bases map to TRBD2. The trim removed 5 bases at V and 2 bases at J, leaving 1 base unmatched. The CDR3 spans 14 residues. Germline CDR1 and CDR2: SGHRS and YFSETQ. CDR3 in amino acids: CASSSGRATDTQYF. Here the CDR3 DNA reads TGCGCCAGCAGTAGCGGGAGGGCCACAGATACGCAGTATTTT.

This clonotype was detected a few times. The chain joins TRBV29-1 to TRBJ1-5, with 12 nucleotides matching TRBD1. CDR3 length equals 16 residues. The V gene end was trimmed by 6 bases and the J gene end by 1 base; junction bases not matched to a gene: 7. CDR1 and CDR2 (germline): SQVTM, ANQGSEA. The CDR3 bases are TGCAGCGTGGGACAGGGGGCAGGGGGAAGCAATCAGCCCCAGCATTTT. Translating gives CSVGQGAGGSNQPQHF.

The J gene is TRBJ1-3, the V gene TRBV28, with D perhaps TRBD1 (6 bases). This CDR3 has 19 amino acids. The V gene's germline CDR1 is MDHEN and CDR2 SYDVKM. V was pared by 5 bases and J by 0 bases, with 23 bases between. CDR3 region: CASSPITTYRVGSGNTIYF. CDR3 in DNA: TGTGCCAGCAGTCCTATCACCACCTACAGGGTTGGCTCTGGAAACACCATATATTTT.

The chain joins TRBV19 to TRBJ1-4; the D gene is possibly TRBD1 (5 bases). Trimming left V 4 bases short and J 6 bases short, with 9 bases between. Per germline, CDR1 LNHDA and CDR2 SQIVND (reference sequence). The CDR3 runs 13 residues. The CDR3 DNA reads TGTGCCAGTAGTAGGGGCGGGGATGAAAAACTGTTTTTT. This translates into CASSRGGDEKLFF.

J is TRBJ2-5 and V is TRBV10-2; the D gene is possibly TRBD2 (7 bases). This CDR3 has 14 amino acids. V was cut by 2 bases and J by 7 bases, with 14 bases left in between. Germline loops: CDR1 WSHSY, CDR2 SAAADI. The CDR3 DNA reads TGCGCCAGCAGTGAGCGGGGGGCTTGGGGGACCCAGTACTTC. It encodes CASSERGAWGTQYF.

The chain recombines TRBV7-6 with TRBJ1-4, with 7 bases that match TRBD1. V lost 3 bases and J lost 7; bases outside the gene matches: 5. The CDR3 contains 14 residues. The germline gives CDR1 SGHVS, CDR2 FNYEAQ. The DNA of the CDR3 is TGTGCCAGCAGCTTTAACAGGGGAAGTGAAAAACTGTTTTTT. This translates into CASSFNRGSEKLFF.

The V gene is TRBV28, the J gene TRBJ2-7; a possible D gene is TRBD2 (6 bases). V shed 3 bases and J shed 5 bases, with 11 bases lying between them. The CDR3 covers 13 residues. Germline CDR1 and CDR2: MDHEN and SYDVKM. DNA for the CDR3: TGTGCCAGCAGTTTGAGGTCGGGAGACGAGCAGTACTTC. Translation: CASSLRSGDEQYF.

The chain uses TRBV12-3 or TRBV12-4 and TRBJ2-1; TRBD2 agrees at 13 bases. With 6 bases clipped from V and 12 bases from J, the junction kept 11 bases outside the gene matches. This CDR3 region has 15 residues. In nucleotides, the CDR3 is TGTGCCAGCAGCGACGGACTAGCGGGAGTGAGGCTGCAGTTCTTC. Translating it yields CASSDGLAGVRLQFF.

This clonotype was counted ten times or more. The chain has TRBV28 and TRBJ2-7; D perhaps matches TRBD2 (6 bases). CDR3 size: 11 residues. Germline V gene data show CDR1 as MDHEN and CDR2 as SYDVKM. V was shortened by 4 bases and J by 6 bases, with 7 bases between the two germline ends. CDR3 DNA sequence: TGTGCCAGCAGTTCTAGCGTCGAGCAGTACTTC. It is translated as CASSSSVEQYF.

The chain has TRBV6-1 and TRBJ2-1, with D perhaps TRBD1 (5 bases). V was cut by 1 base and J by 0 bases, with 10 bases left in between. The CDR3 runs to 16 residues. Germline V lookup: CDR1 MNHNS, CDR2 SASEGT. CDR3 DNA sequence: TGTGCCAGCAGTGAAGATCCAGGGAACTCCTACAATGAGCAGTTCTTC. Amino acids: CASSEDPGNSYNEQFF.

This clonotype was observed a handful of times. V gene TRBV25-1 combines with J gene TRBJ2-7; 10 nucleotides agree with TRBD1. Looked up from germline, CDR1 is MGHDK and CDR2 is SYGVNS. The CDR3 extends over 13 amino acids. The junction had 7 bases not matched to a gene; V was cut back by 10 bases and J by 4 bases. As DNA, the CDR3 is TGTGCCACCCGGGGGACAGGGGTTTACGAGCAGTACTTC. Protein: CATRGTGVYEQYF.

This clonotype was found many times. The J gene is TRBJ1-5, the V gene TRBV4-3; D not certain. The V end was cut by 0 bases, the J end by 3 bases, with 6 bases between. Germline V CDR1 and CDR2: LGHNA, YSLEER. The CDR3 runs to 14 residues. The DNA of the CDR3 is TGCGCCAGCAGCCAAGACAGCTTCAATCAGCCCCAGCATTTT. Translating it yields CASSQDSFNQPQHF.

There are many counts of this clonotype. J is TRBJ1-4 and V is TRBV7-6, with D possibly matching TRBD1 (6 bases). There are 16 residues in the CDR3. Germline lookup yields CDR1 SGHVS and CDR2 FNYEAQ. V was cut by 0 bases and J by 0 bases, with 8 bases left in between. CDR3: CASSLAQGTTNEKLFF. CDR3 coding DNA: TGTGCCAGCAGCTTAGCCCAGGGGACAACTAATGAAAAACTGTTTTTT.

This clonotype has just a few counts. V and J are TRBV11-1 and TRBJ2-7; the D is unclear. This CDR3 spans 13 amino acids. Germline V gives CDR1 SGHAT, CDR2 FQDESV (reference sequence). V dropped 4 bases and J dropped 2 bases, with 9 bases sitting between them. The CDR3 loop is CASSSDLAYEQYF. The CDR3 DNA follows: TGTGCCAGCAGCTCGGACCTGGCCTACGAGCAGTACTTC.

This clonotype was seen ten or more times. This chain uses TRBV18 with TRBJ2-5, with D tentatively TRBD2 (5 bases). V lost 0 bases, J lost 1 base, and 18 bases lay in between. The CDR3 has 18 amino acids. Germline V gene data show CDR1 as KGHSH and CDR2 as LQKENI. CDR3 DNA sequence: TGTGCCAGCTCACCACCGGGATGGCCAGCCGGAGGCCAAGAGACCCAGTACTTC. It translates to CASSPPGWPAGGQETQYF.

There are many counts of this clonotype. V gene TRBV7-9 combines with J gene TRBJ1-6; D not certain. Germline-derived CDR1 and CDR2 are SEHNR and FQNEAQ (reference sequence). V was trimmed by 2 bases and J by 8 bases, leaving 4 bases between them. There are 12 residues in the CDR3. The CDR3 coding sequence is TGTGCCAGCAGCTTATTCCATTCACCCCTCCACTTT. Translation gives CASSLFHSPLHF.

As concerns this clonotype: It is unclear where the CDR3 begins or ends on the DNA, so no DNA is shown, and the CDR3 is as TCRdb lists it. This chain links TRBV12-3 or TRBV12-4 with TRBJ1-2. The CDR3 is made up of 14 amino acids, end residues included. The CDR3 sequence is CASSSSGIGYGYTF.